Each of the 7 T cell receptor beta chains below was sequenced from the same sample in a study of control samples from healthy donors and cancer patients. TCRdb's copy holds only in-frame clones and misses some; the assay was immunoSEQ multiplex PCR. The sample lists some 99,000 clones, roughly 90% occurring once. Specimen: blood. All receptors derive from a woman in her forties or fifties in good health.

The genes are TRBV6-4 and TRBJ2-7, with 13 positions matching TRBD2. Per the germline V gene, CDR1 is MRHNA and CDR2 is SNTAGT. V lost 3 bases to trimming and J lost 6 bases; unmatched junction nucleotides: 14. This CDR3 comprises 18 residues. CDR3 loop: CASSEQLLAGGPRFEQYV. The CDR3 DNA is TGTGCCAGCAGTGAGCAATTACTAGCGGGAGGGCCTAGGTTCGAGCAGTACGTC.

This rearrangement joins TRBV11-1 to TRBJ2-7, with D maybe TRBD2 (5 bases). The V gene's germline CDR1 is SGHAT and CDR2 FQDESV (reference sequence). CDR3 length: 12 residues. V lost 0 bases and J 5 bases, leaving 5 bases between the germline ends. DNA of the CDR3: TGTGCCAGCAGCTTAGCGGAGGACGAGCAGTACGTC. The encoded protein is CASSLAEDEQYV.

This sequence joins TRBV2 and TRBJ2-5, with 8 bases aligning to TRBD1. CDR1 and CDR2 from the germline V gene are SNHLY and FYNNEI. The CDR3 runs 15 residues. V gave up 4 bases and J gave up 1 base; unmatched junction bases: 5. The CDR3 DNA follows: TGTGCCAGCAGTGGGGACAGGAACCGCCAAGAGACCCAGTACTTC. Its translation: CASSGDRNRQETQYF. Full variable domain (remainder filled in from reference TRBV2 and TRBJ2-5): EPEVTQTPSHQVTQMGQEVILRCVPISNHLYFYWYRQILGQKVEFLVSFYNNEISEKSEIFDDQFSVERPDGSNFTLKIRSTKLEDSAMYFCASSGDRNRQETQYFGPGTRLLVL.

This clone has more than one count but fewer than ten. The chain carries TRBV5-1 and TRBJ1-6; D not resolved. The germline V and J ends were trimmed by 0 bases and 4 bases, with 11 bases remaining between them. Per germline, CDR1 SGHRS and CDR2 YFSETQ. CDR3 length: 16 amino acids. CDR3 nucleotides: TGCGCCAGCAGCTTGGCGGGGATCAAGTATAATTCACCCCTCCACTTT. Protein product: CASSLAGIKYNSPLHF.

The gene calls are TRBV24-1 and TRBJ2-1; 7 bases map to TRBD2. Germline V gene data show CDR1 as KGHDR and CDR2 as SFDVKD. V gave up 4 bases and J gave up 7 bases; unmatched junction bases: 15. CDR3 length: 17 amino acids. The CDR3 is CATSDLPSAGVVNEQFF. The DNA of the CDR3 is TGTGCCACCAGTGACCTCCCGTCGGCGGGAGTAGTAAATGAGCAGTTCTTC.

Remarks on this clone: This same CDR3 is encoded by further DNA sequences in the sample. V and J are TRBV11-2 and TRBJ2-2; TRBD1 aligns across 7 bases. This CDR3 comprises 14 residues. V shed 6 bases, J shed 5 bases, and the junction held 6 bases outside the gene matches. CDR1 and CDR2 (germline): SGHAT, FQNNGV. CDR3 nucleotide sequence: TGTGCCAGCAGTTTAAGGGGGCGGACCGGGGAGCTGTTTTTT. Protein sequence: CASSLRGRTGELFF.

The chain is built from TRBV2 and TRBJ2-7, with a tentative D call TRBD1 (6 bases). Germline values: CDR1 SNHLY, CDR2 FYNNEI. V was clipped by 11 bases and J by 3 bases, with 17 bases between them. CDR3 length equals 13 residues. The CDR3 region has the DNA TGTGCCGACGGTGCCGGCAGGGGCTACGAGCAGTACGTC. It is translated as CADGAGRGYEQYV.